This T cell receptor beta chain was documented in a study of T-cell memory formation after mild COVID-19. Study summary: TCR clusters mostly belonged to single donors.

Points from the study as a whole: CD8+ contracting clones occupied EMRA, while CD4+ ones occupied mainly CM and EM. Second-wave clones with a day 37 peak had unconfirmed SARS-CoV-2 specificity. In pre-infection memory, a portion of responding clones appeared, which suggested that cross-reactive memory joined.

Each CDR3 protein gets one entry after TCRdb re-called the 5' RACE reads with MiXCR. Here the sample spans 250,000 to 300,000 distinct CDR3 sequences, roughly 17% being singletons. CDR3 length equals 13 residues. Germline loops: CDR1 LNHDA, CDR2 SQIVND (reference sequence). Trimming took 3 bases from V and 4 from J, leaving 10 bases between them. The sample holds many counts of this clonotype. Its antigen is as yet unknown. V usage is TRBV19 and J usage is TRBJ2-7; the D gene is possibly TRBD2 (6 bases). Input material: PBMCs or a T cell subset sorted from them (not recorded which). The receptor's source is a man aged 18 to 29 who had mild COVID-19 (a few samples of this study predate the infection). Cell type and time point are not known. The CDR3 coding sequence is TGTGCCAGTAGTATTTTTGCGGGATACGAGCAGTACTTC. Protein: CASSIFAGYEQYF.